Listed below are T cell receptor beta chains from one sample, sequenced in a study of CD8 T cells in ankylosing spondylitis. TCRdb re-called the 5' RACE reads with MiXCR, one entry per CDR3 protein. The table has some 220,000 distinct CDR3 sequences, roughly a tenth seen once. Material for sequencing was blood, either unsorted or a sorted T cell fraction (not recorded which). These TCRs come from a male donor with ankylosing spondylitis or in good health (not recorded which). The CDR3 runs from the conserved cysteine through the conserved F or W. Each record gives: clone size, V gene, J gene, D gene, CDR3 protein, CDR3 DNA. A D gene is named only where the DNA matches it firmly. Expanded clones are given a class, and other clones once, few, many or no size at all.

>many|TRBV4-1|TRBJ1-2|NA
CASSPHGTANVYGYTF
TGCGCCAGCAGCCCCCACGGGACGGCAAACGTCTATGGCTACACCTTC
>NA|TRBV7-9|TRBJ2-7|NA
CASSISRSSYEQYF
TGTGCCAGCAGCATTTCCAGGTCCTCCTACGAGCAGTACTTC
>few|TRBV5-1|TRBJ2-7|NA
CASSFRTGIIYEQYF
TGCGCCAGCAGCTTTAGAACAGGGATCATCTACGAGCAGTACTTC
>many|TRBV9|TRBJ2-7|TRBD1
CASSVTGQVGLEQYF
TGTGCCAGCAGCGTTACGGGACAGGTAGGCCTCGAGCAGTACTTC
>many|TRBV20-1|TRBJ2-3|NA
CSPQGGGGQIDTQYF
TGCAGTCCTCAAGGGGGCGGGGGGCAAATAGATACGCAGTATTTT
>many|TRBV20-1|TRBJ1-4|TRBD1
CSAPGTGSEKLFF
TGCAGTGCTCCCGGGACAGGGAGTGAAAAACTGTTTTTT
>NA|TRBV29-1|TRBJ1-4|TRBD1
CSVGGQNYEKLFF
TGCAGCGTGGGGGGACAGAATTATGAAAAACTGTTTTTT
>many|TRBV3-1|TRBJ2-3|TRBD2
CASSQAGTSGQDTQYF
TGTGCCAGCAGCCAGGCCGGGACTAGCGGCCAAGATACGCAGTATTTT
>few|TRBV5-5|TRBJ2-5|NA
CASSPFVSNDQETQYF
TGTGCCAGCAGCCCATTCGTCTCGAACGACCAAGAGACCCAGTACTTC
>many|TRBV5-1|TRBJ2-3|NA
CASRTTGQYF
TGCGCCAGCAGAACGACGGGACAGTATTTT